The rows below give T cell receptor beta chains drawn from one sample of a study of blood T cell repertoires in COVID-19. Profiling relied on immunoSEQ multiplex PCR, and the TCRdb table lists in-frame clones only, not all of them. The repertoire holds 210,000 or so clones, with approximately 80% as singletons. Sequenced: PBMCs or T cells enriched from blood (not recorded which). The receptors derive from a woman in her thirties or forties with acute COVID-19. The CDR3 runs from the conserved cysteine through the conserved F or W.

v_gene	j_gene	len	CDR3aa
TRBV9	TRBJ2-3	15	CASSDSGRGADTQYF
TRBV6-1	TRBJ1-1	16	CASSEAVGRARTEAFF
TRBV6-6	TRBJ2-2	11	CASTRTGELFF
TRBV25-1	TRBJ2-3	13	CASSDSPKNTQYF
TRBV4-3	TRBJ2-3	13	CASSDAGTDTQYF
TRBV12-3/TRBV12-4	TRBJ1-1	11	CASILTTEAFF
TRBV9	TRBJ1-1	16	CASSVGGRLGGTEAFF
TRBV10-1	TRBJ2-7	16	CASSESTGQGGGEQYF
TRBV3-1/TRBV3-2	TRBJ2-3	15	CATAPGGASTDTQYF
TRBV19	TRBJ1-5	14	CASSITGPNQPQHF
TRBV10-3	TRBJ2-7	17	CAISDRTSGESSYEQYF
TRBV10-3	TRBJ1-1	12	CAISEKETEAFF
TRBV19	TRBJ1-4	15	CASNSGRPGGEKLFF
TRBV9	TRBJ1-2	15	CASTRGTGTSQGYTF
TRBV5-5	TRBJ1-4	16	CASSFPTGGSNEKLFF
TRBV6-6	TRBJ1-3	15	CASSGGSGSGNTIYF
TRBV25-1	TRBJ2-7	15	CASRYGLSSNYEQYF
TRBV5-4	TRBJ2-3	16	CASSPRSGSYTDTQYF
TRBV2	TRBJ2-1	13	CASSWDSSGEEFF
TRBV19	TRBJ2-1	18	CASSDPGTSGRGLGEQFF
TRBV10-3	TRBJ2-3	16	CAIMGTGLTSTDTQYF
TRBV19	TRBJ2-1	16	CASSIGGVASRTDEFF
TRBV10-3	TRBJ1-4	17	CAISESTGGRPNEKLFF
TRBV6-5	TRBJ1-1	13	CASSIHRDTEAFF
TRBV19	TRBJ1-2	16	CATRASASHAGYGYTF
TRBV19	TRBJ1-5	14	CASSNTGGAQPQHF